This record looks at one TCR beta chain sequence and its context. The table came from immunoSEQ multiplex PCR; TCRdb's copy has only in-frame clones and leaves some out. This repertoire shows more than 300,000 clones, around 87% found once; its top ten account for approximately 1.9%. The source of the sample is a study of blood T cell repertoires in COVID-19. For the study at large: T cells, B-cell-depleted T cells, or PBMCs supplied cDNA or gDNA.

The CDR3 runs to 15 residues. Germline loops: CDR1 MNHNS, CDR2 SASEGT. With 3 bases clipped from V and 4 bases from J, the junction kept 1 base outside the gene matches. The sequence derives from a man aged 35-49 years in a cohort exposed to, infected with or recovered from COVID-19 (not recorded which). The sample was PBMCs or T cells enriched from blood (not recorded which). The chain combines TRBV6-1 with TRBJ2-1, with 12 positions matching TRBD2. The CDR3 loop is CASSDTSGRYNEQFF. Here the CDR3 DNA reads TGTGCCAGCAGTGACACTAGCGGGAGGTACAATGAGCAGTTCTTC.